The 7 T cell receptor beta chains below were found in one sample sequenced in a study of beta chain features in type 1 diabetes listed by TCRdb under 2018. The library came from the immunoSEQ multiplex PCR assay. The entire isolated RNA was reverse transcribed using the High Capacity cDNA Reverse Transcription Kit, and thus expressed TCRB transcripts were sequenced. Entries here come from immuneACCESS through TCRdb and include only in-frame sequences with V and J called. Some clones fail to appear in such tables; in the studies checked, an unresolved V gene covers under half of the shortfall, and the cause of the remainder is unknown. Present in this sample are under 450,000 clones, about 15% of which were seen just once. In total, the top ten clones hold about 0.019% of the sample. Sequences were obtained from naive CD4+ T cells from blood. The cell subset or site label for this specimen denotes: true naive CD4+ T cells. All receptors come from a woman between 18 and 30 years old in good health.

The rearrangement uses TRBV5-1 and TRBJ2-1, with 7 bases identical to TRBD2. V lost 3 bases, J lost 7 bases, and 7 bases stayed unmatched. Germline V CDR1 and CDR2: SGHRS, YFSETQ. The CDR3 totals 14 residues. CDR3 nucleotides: TGCGCCAGCAGCTCCGGGCGGGAGAGGAATGAGCAGTTCTTC. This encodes CASSSGRERNEQFF.

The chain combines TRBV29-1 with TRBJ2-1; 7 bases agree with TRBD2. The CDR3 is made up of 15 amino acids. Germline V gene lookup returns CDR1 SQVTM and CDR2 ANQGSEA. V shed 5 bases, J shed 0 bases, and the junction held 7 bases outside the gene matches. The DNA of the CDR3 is TGCAGCGTTACCCCTTCTAGCGGCTCCTACAATGAGCAGTTCTTC. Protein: CSVTPSSGSYNEQFF.

The CDR3: CSVGKGGDYEQYF. For the CDR3, the DNA is TGCAGCGTTGGTAAGGGAGGGGACTACGAGCAGTACTTC. This rearrangement joins TRBV29-1 to TRBJ2-7, with 7 bases that match TRBD2. CDR1 SQVTM and CDR2 ANQGSEA come from the germline V gene. The CDR3 runs 13 residues. The V and J ends lost 4 bases and 3 bases, in that order; junction bases with no gene match: 6.

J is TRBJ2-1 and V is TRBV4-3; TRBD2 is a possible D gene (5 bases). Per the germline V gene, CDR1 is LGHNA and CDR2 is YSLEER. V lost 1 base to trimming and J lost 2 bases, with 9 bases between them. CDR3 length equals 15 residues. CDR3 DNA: TGCGCCAGCAGCCAAGGAGGGATGGCCTACAATGAGCAGTTCTTC. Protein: CASSQGGMAYNEQFF.

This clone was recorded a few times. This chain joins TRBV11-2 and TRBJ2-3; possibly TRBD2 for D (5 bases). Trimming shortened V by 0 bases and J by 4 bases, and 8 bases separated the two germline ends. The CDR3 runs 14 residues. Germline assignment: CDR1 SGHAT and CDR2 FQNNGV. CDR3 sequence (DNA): TGTGCCAGCAGCTTAGATGCTAGCCCAGATACGCAGTATTTT. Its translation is CASSLDASPDTQYF.

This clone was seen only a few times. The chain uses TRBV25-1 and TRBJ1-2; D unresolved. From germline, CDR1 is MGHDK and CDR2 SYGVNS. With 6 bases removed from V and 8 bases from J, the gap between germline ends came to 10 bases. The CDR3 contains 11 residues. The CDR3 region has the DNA TGTGCCAGCAGGGAGAGCGGCGGCTACACCTTC. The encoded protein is CASRESGGYTF.

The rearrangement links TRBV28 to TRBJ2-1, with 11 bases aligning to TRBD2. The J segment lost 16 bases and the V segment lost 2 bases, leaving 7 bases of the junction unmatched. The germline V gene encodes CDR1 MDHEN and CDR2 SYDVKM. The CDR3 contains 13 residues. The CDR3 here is CASSLLLTSGSFF. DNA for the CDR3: TGTGCCAGCAGTTTACTCCTTACTAGCGGGAGTTTCTTC.